These T cell receptor beta chains were read from a single sample in a study of OX40 agonist ivuxolimab in advanced cancers. Produced via immunoSEQ multiplex PCR; TCRdb's table is partial and in-frame only. The profile shows about 71,000 clones, about 93% of them singletons. Sequencing used CD4+ or CD8+ T cells sorted from blood, obtained in a trial of the OX40 agonist ivuxolimab. Source of these receptors: an adult with an advanced solid tumor such as melanoma, head and neck, liver or kidney cancer. Each CDR3 is given with its conserved first and last residue. A D gene is named only where the DNA matches it firmly. Size tells how often a clone was seen (once, few, many) or the class of an expanded clone, and some rows leave it out.

j_gene	abundance	v_gene	d_gene	CDR3nt	CDR3aa
TRBJ1-5	once	TRBV4-3	.	TGCGCCAGCAGCTGGGGGCGCGGGAGCAATCAGCCCCAGCATTTT	CASSWGRGSNQPQHF
TRBJ1-2	.	TRBV6-1	TRBD1	TGTGCCAGCAGTGAAGCGTCACAGGGGAATACCTATGGCTACACCTTC	CASSEASQGNTYGYTF
TRBJ2-7	.	TRBV4-1	TRBD1	TGCGCCAGCAGCCCCCAGGGGGACAGGGTGTATCACGAGCAGTACTTC	CASSPQGDRVYHEQYF
TRBJ1-1	.	TRBV18	TRBD1	TGTGCCAGCTCAGACCAGGGGGGGGTTGAAGCTTTCTTT	CASSDQGGVEAFF
TRBJ2-1	.	TRBV15	.	TGTGCCACCAGCAGAGATATTCGCGATGAGCAGTTCTTC	CATSRDIRDEQFF
TRBJ2-7	.	TRBV19	TRBD1	TGTGCCAGTAGTATAGCAGGGGGCAGCTACGAGCAGTACTTC	CASSIAGGSYEQYF
TRBJ2-7	.	TRBV5-1	TRBD1	TGCGCCAGCAGCTTGTGGACCGGGACAGGTGCCTACGAGCAGTACTTC	CASSLWTGTGAYEQYF
TRBJ2-7	.	TRBV7-2	.	TGTGCCAGCAGCTCCCGACTAGCAGGGGCCTACGAGCAGTACTTC	CASSSRLAGAYEQYF
TRBJ1-5	.	TRBV30	.	TGTGCCTGGAGTGGAGGGTCCACTAGCAATCAGCCCCAGCATTTT	CAWSGGSTSNQPQHF
TRBJ2-2	once	TRBV6-6	TRBD1	TGTGCCAGCAGTTACTTGATTCAGGGGGCCGGGGAGCTGTTTTTT	CASSYLIQGAGELFF
TRBJ2-3	.	TRBV19	.	TGTGCCAGTAGCGCCACGGGACACGGCACAGATACGCAGTATTTT	CASSATGHGTDTQYF
TRBJ1-1	few	TRBV28	.	TGTGCCAGCAGTGATGACGGACTCACTGAAGCTTTCTTT	CASSDDGLTEAFF
TRBJ2-7	.	TRBV18	.	TGTGCCAGCTCACCACGGAGCGTCACCTACGAGCAGTACTTC	CASSPRSVTYEQYF
TRBJ2-7	.	TRBV19	TRBD1	TGTGCCAGTAGTCCCGGGACAGGGGGCTACGAGCAGTACTTC	CASSPGTGGYEQYF
TRBJ2-1	once	TRBV27	TRBD1	TGTGCCAGCAGTTTAACGACAGGGAAAGGGCAGTTCTTC	CASSLTTGKGQFF
TRBJ2-1	.	TRBV5-6	TRBD1	TGTGCCAGCAGCTCATTGACAGGGGGGAACTACAATGAGCAGTTCTTC	CASSSLTGGNYNEQFF
TRBJ2-7	.	TRBV7-9	.	TGTGCCAGCAGCCTCATCGATGGGGGTTCGTGGTACGAGCAGTACTTC	CASSLIDGGSWYEQYF
TRBJ2-7	.	TRBV18	TRBD1	TGTGCCAGCTCACCAACCGGGACAGGGATTTACGAGCAGTACTTC	CASSPTGTGIYEQYF
TRBJ1-2	few	TRBV6-4	TRBD1	TGTGCCAGCAGTGAAGGGGGCGGTGGCTACACCTTC	CASSEGGGGYTF
TRBJ2-1	.	TRBV7-9	.	TGTGCCAGCAGCTTCTGGGGGACACCCGACAATGAGCAGTTCTTC	CASSFWGTPDNEQFF
TRBJ1-2	.	TRBV5-4	.	TGTGCCAGCAGCTTTAGGGCGCTACCCTATGGCTACACCTTC	CASSFRALPYGYTF
TRBJ2-5	.	TRBV28	TRBD2	TGTGCCAGCAGTTTGACTAGCGGAGGAGAGACCCAGTACTTC	CASSLTSGGETQYF
TRBJ1-1	.	TRBV2	.	TGTGCCCCAAGGGACACGAACACTGAAGCTTTCTTT	CAPRDTNTEAFF
TRBJ2-2	.	TRBV19	.	TGTGCCAGTAGCTCCGGGGCCAGCACCGGGGAGCTGTTTTTT	CASSSGASTGELFF
TRBJ1-1	.	TRBV6-5	.	TGTGCCAGCAGTTACTCGATATATGGACGGGAAGCTTTCTTT	CASSYSIYGREAFF
TRBJ1-2	.	TRBV10-1	.	TGCGCCAGCATTGAATATGGCTACACCTTC	CASIEYGYTF
TRBJ1-3	.	TRBV2	TRBD1	TGTGCCAGCAGTGTAGGCCGGGACAGGGGGCGAGACACCATATATTTT	CASSVGRDRGRDTIYF
TRBJ2-2	.	TRBV9	TRBD2	TGTGCCAGCAGCGTACGAGGACTAGCGGGAGGGCCGAACACCGGGGAGCTGTTTTTT	CASSVRGLAGGPNTGELFF
TRBJ1-2	medium-sized	TRBV4-3	.	TGCGCCAGCAGCCAAGATCGGGGCAGTTCACCCTATGGCTACACCTTC	CASSQDRGSSPYGYTF
TRBJ2-6	.	TRBV19	.	TGTGCCAGTAGTATAGATACCTCTGGGGCCAACGTCCTGACTTTC	CASSIDTSGANVLTF
TRBJ1-5	.	TRBV5-1	.	TGCGCCAGCAGCTTGTTAGGGCAGGAGCAGCCCCAGCATTTT	CASSLLGQEQPQHF
TRBJ2-3	.	TRBV5-6	TRBD2	TGTGCCAGCAGCGTGGGACTAGCGGGAGGGGCGGTAGATACGCAGTATTTT	CASSVGLAGGAVDTQYF
TRBJ2-2	.	TRBV27	.	TGTGCCAGCAGTTCCGAACAGGGATGGGTCGGGGAGCTGTTTTTT	CASSSEQGWVGELFF
TRBJ2-7	.	TRBV18	.	TGTGCCAGCTCACCACTGGGCGGGCGCGGGTACGAGCAGTACTTC	CASSPLGGRGYEQYF
TRBJ2-1	.	TRBV4-3	.	TGCGCCAGCAGCCAAGATACCGGGGGTGAGCAGTTCTTC	CASSQDTGGEQFF
TRBJ2-7	.	TRBV4-3	.	TGCGCCAGCAGCCCTCGAGAGGGGCCCTACGAGCAGTACTTC	CASSPREGPYEQYF
TRBJ2-5	.	TRBV7-2	.	TGTGCCAGCAGCTTACGCAACCAAGAGACCCAGTACTTC	CASSLRNQETQYF